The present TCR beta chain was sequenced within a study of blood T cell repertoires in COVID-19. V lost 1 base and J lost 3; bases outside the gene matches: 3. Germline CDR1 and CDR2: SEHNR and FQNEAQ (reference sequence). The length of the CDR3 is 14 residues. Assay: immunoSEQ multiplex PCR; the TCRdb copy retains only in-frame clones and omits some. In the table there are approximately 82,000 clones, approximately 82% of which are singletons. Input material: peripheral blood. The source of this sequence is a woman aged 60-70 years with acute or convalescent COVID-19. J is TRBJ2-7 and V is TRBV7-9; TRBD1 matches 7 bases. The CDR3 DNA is TGTGCCAGCAGCTTAGTGGGACAGAACTACGAGCAGTACTTC. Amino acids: CASSLVGQNYEQYF.